The sequence of this T cell receptor beta chain was determined in a study of blood T cells in healthy people across ages. Overall study findings and caveats: Long-lived donors exceeded aged donors in naive CD4+ cells and diversity.

Donors each provided about 9.5 milliliters of peripheral blood. This CDR3 is 13 amino acids long. Germline CDR1 SGHDT, CDR2 YYEEEE. V lost 1 base and J lost 5, with 7 bases in between. A J-beta primer mix and a sample-barcoded 5' primer were used in a second PCR of roughly 7 to 12 cycles. Each sample provided no less than 2.5 million CDR3-containing paired-end reads. TCRdb passed the 5' RACE reads through MiXCR, listing each CDR3 protein once. Of hundreds of thousands of distinct CDR3 sequences listed, roughly 21% were seen once; the top ten hold about 3.6%. Ten or more counts support this clonotype. The antigen is unknown.

This chain uses TRBV5-6 with TRBJ2-4, with D possibly being TRBD1 (6 bases). The TCR originated in a man in his sixties or seventies in good health. Sequencing input: blood. DNA of the CDR3: TGTGCCAGCAGCTTGCCAGGGGAAAACATTCAGTACTTC. Amino acid sequence: CASSLPGENIQYF.